This T cell receptor beta chain comes out of a study of early T cells in non-severe SARS-CoV-2 infection (dated by TCRdb to the early 2020s). Broadly, across the study: TCR sequencing used bulk RNA from unsorted whole blood, so alpha and beta chains could not be paired. What the study reported, not specific to this receptor: VDJdb matching was skewed toward anti-spike CD8 responses and likely underestimated virus-specific expansions by missing private and CD4 specificities.

The library was produced with 5' RACE. For sequencing, a NextSeq 500 was employed. The TCR library protocol attached unique molecular identifiers to individual cDNA molecules to correct for sequencing error and PCR bias. Both TCR alpha and beta chains were sequenced, and tight co-correlation was observed between alpha and beta sequence abundances in each sample. On the authors' methods: Decombinator V4 was used to annotate the V gene, J gene and CDR3 of the TCR sequences. TCRs were defined as expanded if a significant change between any two time points was detected under a Poisson model with p below 0.0001. TCR abundances were normalised to the total number of TCRs sequenced per sample and expressed as counts per million. MAIT TCRs were defined by TRAV1-2 paired with TRAJ12, TRAJ20 or TRAJ33, and iNKT TCRs by TRAV10 paired with TRAJ18. VDJdb, accessed 1 November 2021, was searched for CMV, EBV and SARS-CoV-2 annotated TCRs, excluding TCRs annotated for multiple antigens. TCRdb reprocessing: public reads trimmed at Q25 with fastp, clones called with MiXCR, in-frame beta chains kept. Rows matching on CDR3 protein sequence are summarized as one entry with the most common DNA and genes. These V and J calls rely on TCRdb rather than the paper's analysis. This sample comprises tens of thousands of distinct CDR3 sequences, more than 10% of them detected only once. The ten largest make up about a sixth of the sample.

Set within a cohort of healthcare workers in London, UK, this nested case-control study involved weekly PCR testing of nasopharyngeal swabs along with blood sampling. Healthcare workers were recruited during the week of the UK lockdown, between 23 and 31 March 2020, and followed weekly for up to 16 weeks. This clonotype was counted only a few times. Its target antigen remains unknown. Qualities for individual bases were not recorded, and no much larger clone is one base off. For CDR1 and CDR2, the germline V gene lists LGHNA and YSLEER. Inclusive of the bounding cysteine and phenylalanine, the CDR3 is 18 residues long. Only CDR3 DNA remains: 54 bases, in frame from the first base. The junction shows trimming of 4 bases on V and 3 bases on J, and the gene matches do not reach 12 bases of it.

This chain is built from TRBV4-3 and TRBJ1-4; 9 of the junction bases match TRBD1. Sequencing used whole blood, obtained at baseline. The origin of this receptor is an adult who was a healthcare worker with PCR-confirmed SARS-CoV-2 infection or an uninfected control (not recorded which). The donor label of this sample is uncertain. The nucleotides read TGCGCCAGCAGCCTCGGGACAGGGCCCCTTTGGGCTAATGAAAAACTGTTTTTT. It codes for CASSLGTGPLWANEKLFF.